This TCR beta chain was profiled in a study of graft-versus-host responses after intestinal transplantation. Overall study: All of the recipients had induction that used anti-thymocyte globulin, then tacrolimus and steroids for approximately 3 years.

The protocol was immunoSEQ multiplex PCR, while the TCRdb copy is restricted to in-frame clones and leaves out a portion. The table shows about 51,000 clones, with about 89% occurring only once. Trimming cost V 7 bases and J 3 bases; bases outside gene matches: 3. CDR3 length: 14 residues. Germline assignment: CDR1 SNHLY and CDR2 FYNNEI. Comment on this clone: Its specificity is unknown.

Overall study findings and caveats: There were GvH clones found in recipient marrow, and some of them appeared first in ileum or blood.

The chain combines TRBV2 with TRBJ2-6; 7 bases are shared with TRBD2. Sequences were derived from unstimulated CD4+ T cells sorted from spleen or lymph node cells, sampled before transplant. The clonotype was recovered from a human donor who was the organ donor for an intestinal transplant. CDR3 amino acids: CASTGGVGANVLTF. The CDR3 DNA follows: TGTGCCAGCACGGGAGGCGTTGGGGCCAACGTCCTGACTTTC.